The 23 T cell receptor beta chains in this list originate from one sample, sequenced in a study of blood T cells in healthy people across ages. With a J-beta primer mix and a sample-barcoded 5' primer, a second PCR ran about 7 to 12 cycles. TCRdb passed the 5' RACE reads through MiXCR, listing each CDR3 protein once. The sample lists about 970,000 distinct CDR3 sequences; 51% were seen once. The sample was blood. The receptor set was obtained from an older woman in good health.

This clonotype was recorded a few times. The chain combines TRBV7-8 with TRBJ2-4; 11 bases are shared with TRBD2. The DNA end is a closer match to TRBJ2-7, so the J assignment may be wrong. Germline assignment: CDR1 SGHVS and CDR2 FQNEAQ. The CDR3 spans 17 residues. CDR3 amino acids: CASSLEGLAEVPYEQYF. The CDR3 DNA reads as TGTGCCAGCAGCTTAGAGGGACTAGCGGAGGTCCCCTACGAGCAGTACTTC.

V and J are TRBV27 and TRBJ2-4, with D hard to call. V lost 4 bases, J lost 6 bases, and 10 bases lay in between. Per germline, CDR1 MNHEY and CDR2 SMNVEV (reference sequence). CDR3 length: 13 residues. DNA for the CDR3: TGTGCCAGCAGTTGGAATGTTAGAAACATTCAGTACTTC. Protein: CASSWNVRNIQYF.

V gene TRBV7-8 combines with J gene TRBJ2-4; TRBD1 matches at 7 bases. The germline gives CDR1 SGHVS, CDR2 FQNEAQ. V lost 0 bases to trimming and J lost 0 bases; unmatched junction nucleotides: 8. This CDR3 has 18 amino acids. CDR3 amino acids: CASSLALTGDLAKNIQYF. CDR3 DNA: TGTGCCAGCAGCTTAGCCCTAACAGGGGACCTAGCCAAAAACATTCAGTACTTC. The full variable domain, its missing parts supplied by reference TRBV7-8 and TRBJ2-4, is GAGVSQSPRYKVAKRGQDVALRCDPISGHVSLFWYQQALGQGPEFLTYFQNEAQLDKSGLPSDRFFAERPEGSVSTLKIQRTQQEDSAVYLCASSLALTGDLAKNIQYFGAGTRLSVL.

V usage is TRBV6-6 and J usage is TRBJ2-3; 9 nucleotides match TRBD2. The V gene end was trimmed by 2 bases and the J gene end by 2 bases; junction bases not matched to a gene: 5. The germline V gene has CDR1 MNHNY and CDR2 SVGAGI (reference sequence). The CDR3 runs to 16 residues. CDR3 protein: CASSYPAGGATDTQYF. DNA for the CDR3: TGTGCCAGCAGTTACCCAGCGGGAGGAGCCACAGATACGCAGTATTTT.

The chain recombines TRBV29-1 with TRBJ1-1; D unclear. This CDR3 spans 12 amino acids. The germline V gene has CDR1 SQVTM and CDR2 ANQGSEA. Trimming removed 5 bases at V and 2 bases at J, with 9 bases between. The DNA for the CDR3 is TGCAGCGTTTTTGACTTAAACACTGAAGCTTTCTTT. Encoded protein: CSVFDLNTEAFF.

The J gene is TRBJ2-5, the V gene TRBV7-2; TRBD1 agrees at 11 bases. The CDR3 is 14 amino acids. CDR1 is SGHTA and CDR2 is FQGNSA in the germline V gene. The V gene end was trimmed by 4 bases and the J gene end by 5 bases; junction bases not matched to a gene: 3. CDR3 protein: CASSSDRGHETQYF. Written as DNA, the CDR3 is TGTGCCAGCAGCTCGGACAGGGGGCATGAGACCCAGTACTTC. Combining the CDR3 with reference TRBV7-2 and TRBJ2-5 gives the whole variable domain GAGVSQSPSNKVTEKGKDVELRCDPISGHTALYWYRQSLGQGLEFLIYFQGNSAPDKSGLPSDRFSAERTGGSVSTLTIQRTQQEDSAVYLCASSSDRGHETQYFGPGTRLLVL.

The chain combines TRBV4-1 with TRBJ2-7; D is unclear. V lost 1 base to trimming and J lost 2 bases, with 9 bases between them. The CDR3 is 14 amino acids. CDR1 and CDR2 from the germline V gene are MGHRA and YSYEKL. This chain's CDR3 is CASSQGTAPYEQYF. The CDR3 region has the DNA TGCGCCAGCAGCCAAGGGACGGCCCCCTACGAGCAGTACTTC.

This chain connects TRBV19 to TRBJ2-1; TRBD2 agrees at 10 bases. J was trimmed by 4 bases and V by 5 bases; bases with no gene match: 5. The germline V gene has CDR1 LNHDA and CDR2 SQIVND (reference sequence). This CDR3 is 15 amino acids long. This CDR3 reads CASSRGTSAYNEQFF. The CDR3 coding sequence is TGTGCCAGTAGTCGAGGGACTAGCGCGTACAATGAGCAGTTCTTC.

This clonotype was recorded many times. The V gene is TRBV10-3, the J gene TRBJ2-4, with 12 bases matching TRBD1. The J segment lost 12 bases and the V segment lost 0 bases, leaving 6 bases of the junction unmatched. The CDR3 has 15 residues. Germline CDR1 ENHRY, CDR2 SYGVKD. The CDR3 protein is CAISESGQGAPHQYF. CDR3 sequence (DNA): TGTGCCATCAGTGAGTCGGGACAGGGGGCCCCGCATCAGTACTTC.

This chain joins TRBV21-1 and TRBJ2-5; the table's TRBD1 call for D was not verified on the DNA. TRBV21-1 is given as a pseudogene. There are 14 residues in the CDR3. The CDR3 spells CASPAITGFQTQYF. The DNA of the CDR3 is TGTGCCAGCCCAGCAATAACAGGGTTTCAGACCCAGTACTTC.

The rearrangement links TRBV28 to TRBJ2-1; tentative D call: TRBD2 (6 bases). Trimming took off 7 bases at V and 0 bases at J, with 13 bases between the two ends. Germline V lookup: CDR1 MDHEN, CDR2 SYDVKM. The CDR3 has 15 amino acids. CDR3 nucleotides: TGTGCCAGCAAGAGCGGCGGGACCTCCTACAATGAGCAGTTCTTC. Translation gives CASKSGGTSYNEQFF.

This sequence joins TRBV9 and TRBJ2-1; 7 bases fit TRBD1. V trimming: 0 bases; J trimming: 8 bases; junction bases outside the gene matches: 5. In germline, CDR1 is SGDLS, CDR2 YYNGEE. CDR3 length: 14 amino acids. In nucleotides, the CDR3 is TGTGCCAGCAGCGTAGAACAGGGGTTGGATGAGCAGTTCTTC. As protein: CASSVEQGLDEQFF.

This sequence joins TRBV20-1 and TRBJ2-5, with TRBD2 matching over 9 bases. The last part of the DNA fits TRBJ2-7 better; the J call may be wrong. Germline-derived CDR1 and CDR2 are DFQATT and SNEGSKA (reference sequence). The CDR3 is 13 amino acids. CDR3 sequence (DNA): TGCAGTGTACCTAGCGGGACCGGGGGCGAGCAGTACTTC. This sequence encodes CSVPSGTGGEQYF.

The chain employs TRBV20-1 and TRBJ2-1; tentative D call: TRBD2 (6 bases). The CDR3 extends over 15 amino acids. Trimming removed 6 bases at V and 6 bases at J, with 21 bases between. Per germline, CDR1 DFQATT and CDR2 SNEGSKA (reference sequence). The CDR3 DNA follows: TGCAGTGCCCCGGACTACTCCAACCTCCGCAATGAGCAGTTCTTC. This codes for CSAPDYSNLRNEQFF.

This clonotype appeared a few times. The V gene is TRBV24-1, the J gene TRBJ2-1, with D possibly matching TRBD1 (6 bases). The J call may not be correct, given that the DNA end is closer to TRBJ2-7. CDR1 is KGHDR, CDR2 SFDVKD, per germline. The CDR3 is 15 residues long. The CDR3 region is CATSAATTGYNEQYF. The DNA of the CDR3 is TGTGCCACCAGTGCCGCCACCACAGGGTACAATGAGCAGTACTTC.

The genes are TRBV30 and TRBJ2-1; TRBD1 matches 7 bases. V lost 5 bases, J lost 2 bases, and 9 bases stayed unmatched. There are 15 residues in the CDR3. Germline V gene lookup returns CDR1 GTSNPN and CDR2 SVGIG (reference sequence). Here the CDR3 DNA reads TGTGCCTGGGATGCAAGGGACAGTCCCTACAATGAGCAGTTCTTC. This encodes CAWDARDSPYNEQFF.

This clonotype showed up just a few times. The chain uses TRBV25-1 and TRBJ2-4, with 8 bases identical to TRBD2. The J call may be in error: the DNA end matches TRBJ2-7 better. The germline gives CDR1 MGHDK, CDR2 SYGVNS. The CDR3 loop spans 13 amino acids. CDR3 in DNA: TGTGCCAGCAGTGTTGTCGGGGGGGGCGAGCAGTACTTC. Its translation is CASSVVGGGEQYF.

This clonotype was recorded at least ten times. The chain couples TRBV7-3 to TRBJ2-3, with 7 bases lining up with TRBD2. The CDR3 length is 15 residues. Germline V gives CDR1 SGHTA, CDR2 FQGTGA. Losses at the gene ends were 2 bases for V and 3 bases for J; bases not matched to a gene: 5. The CDR3 region is CASSLLLANTDTQYF. Written as DNA, the CDR3 is TGTGCCAGCAGCTTATTACTAGCGAATACAGATACGCAGTATTTT. Looking up the rest from reference TRBV7-3 and TRBJ2-3 gives the full variable domain: GAGVSQTPSNKVTEKGKYVELRCDPISGHTALYWYRQSLGQGPEFLIYFQGTGAADDSGLPNDRFFAVRPEGSVSTLKIQRTERGDSAVYLCASSLLLANTDTQYFGPGTRLTVL.

This clonotype was observed at least ten times. The V call is TRBV29-1, the J call TRBJ2-7, with 11 bases fitting TRBD1. Germline trimming cut 8 bases from V and 6 bases from J; bases unmatched to any gene: 3. The CDR3 totals 11 residues. Germline CDR1 is SQVTM and CDR2 is ANQGSEA. The chain's CDR3 is CSSGTGGEQYF. The CDR3 DNA follows: TGCAGCAGTGGGACAGGGGGCGAGCAGTACTTC.

J is TRBJ2-3 and V is TRBV6-5, with D possibly called TRBD1 or TRBD2 (5 bases each). The CDR3 consists of 14 residues. V lost 0 bases, J lost 6 bases, and 10 bases lay in between. Germline V CDR1 and CDR2: MNHEY, SVGAGI. For the CDR3, the DNA is TGTGCCAGCAGTTACTCCCGCAGGGACGATACGCAGTATTTT. It codes for CASSYSRRDDTQYF.

This clonotype showed up just a few times. The chain carries TRBV4-3 and TRBJ1-4; D gene ambiguous. CDR1 and CDR2 from the germline V gene are LGHNA and YSLEER. The V end was cut by 1 base, the J end by 8 bases, with 17 bases between. CDR3 length: 16 residues. The CDR3 spells CASSQGTPHVNEKLFF. The CDR3 DNA is TGCGCCAGCAGCCAAGGAACACCCCATGTAAACGAAAAACTGTTTTTT.

The V call is TRBV28, the J call TRBJ2-7; 8 positions agree with TRBD1. Germline CDR1 is MDHEN and CDR2 is SYDVKM. This CDR3 comprises 15 residues. The ends lost 4 bases at V and 0 bases at J; junction bases unmatched: 5. The DNA of the CDR3 is TGTGCCAGCAGTTCCCGAACAGGGGGCTCCTACGAGCAGTACTTC. Its translation: CASSSRTGGSYEQYF.

The rearrangement links TRBV5-6 to TRBJ2-7, with D uncertain. Judging by the DNA end, TRBJ2-5 fits better; the J call may be wrong. The CDR3 has 13 residues. Germline CDR1 is SGHDT and CDR2 is YYEEEE. For the CDR3, the DNA is TGTGCCAGCAGCTTCGGCGAGTGGGAGACCCAGTACTTC. Its protein is CASSFGEWETQYF.